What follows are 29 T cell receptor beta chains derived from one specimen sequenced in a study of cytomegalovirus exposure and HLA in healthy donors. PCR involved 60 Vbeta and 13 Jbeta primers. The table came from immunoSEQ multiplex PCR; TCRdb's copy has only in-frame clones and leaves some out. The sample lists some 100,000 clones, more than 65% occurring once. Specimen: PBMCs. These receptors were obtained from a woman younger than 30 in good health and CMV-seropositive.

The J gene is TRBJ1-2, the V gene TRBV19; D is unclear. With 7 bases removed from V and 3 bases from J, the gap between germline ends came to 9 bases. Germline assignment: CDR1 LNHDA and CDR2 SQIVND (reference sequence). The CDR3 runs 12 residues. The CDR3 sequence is CASTSLDYGYTF. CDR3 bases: TGTGCCAGTACCTCCCTAGACTATGGCTACACCTTC.

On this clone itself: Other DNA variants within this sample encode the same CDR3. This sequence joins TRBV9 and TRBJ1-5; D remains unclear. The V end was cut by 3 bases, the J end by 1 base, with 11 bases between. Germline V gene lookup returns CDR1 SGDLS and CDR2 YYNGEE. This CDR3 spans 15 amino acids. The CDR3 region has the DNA TGTGCCAGCAGCGAAACAGCGGGGAGCAATCAGCCCCAGCATTTT. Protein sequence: CASSETAGSNQPQHF.

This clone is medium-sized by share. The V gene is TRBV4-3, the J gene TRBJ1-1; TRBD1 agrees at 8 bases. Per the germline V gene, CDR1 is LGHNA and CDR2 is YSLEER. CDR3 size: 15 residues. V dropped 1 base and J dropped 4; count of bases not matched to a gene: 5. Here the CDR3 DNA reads TGCGCCAGCAGCCAAGGACCGACAGGGGCCACTGAAGCTTTCTTT. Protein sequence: CASSQGPTGATEAFF.

This CDR3 reads CAWTQGAIFGVEQFF. The CDR3 DNA sequence: TGTGCCTGGACCCAAGGGGCCATCTTTGGGGTGGAGCAGTTCTTC. The gene calls are TRBV30 and TRBJ2-1, with D possibly matching TRBD1 (5 bases). The ends were cut back, 4 bases at V and 10 bases at J, with 23 bases in the middle. CDR1 and CDR2 (germline): GTSNPN, SVGIG (reference sequence). The CDR3 totals 15 residues.

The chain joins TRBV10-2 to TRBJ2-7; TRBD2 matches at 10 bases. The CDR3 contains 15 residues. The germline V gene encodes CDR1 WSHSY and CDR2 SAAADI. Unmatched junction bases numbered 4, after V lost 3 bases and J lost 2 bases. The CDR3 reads CASSDLAGATYEQYF. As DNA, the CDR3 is TGCGCCAGCAGTGACCTAGCGGGAGCAACCTACGAGCAGTACTTC.

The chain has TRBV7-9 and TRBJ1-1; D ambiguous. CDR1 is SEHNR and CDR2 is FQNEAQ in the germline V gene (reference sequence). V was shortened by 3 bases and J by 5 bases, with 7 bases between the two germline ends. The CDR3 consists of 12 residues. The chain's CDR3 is CASSFSRTEAFF. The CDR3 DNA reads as TGTGCCAGCAGCTTTAGTCGGACTGAAGCTTTCTTT.

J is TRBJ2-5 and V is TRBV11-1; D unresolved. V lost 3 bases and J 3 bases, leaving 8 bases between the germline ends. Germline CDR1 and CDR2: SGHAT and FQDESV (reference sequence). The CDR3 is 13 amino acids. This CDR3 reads CASSFGPEETQYF. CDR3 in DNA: TGTGCCAGCAGCTTTGGGCCTGAAGAGACCCAGTACTTC.

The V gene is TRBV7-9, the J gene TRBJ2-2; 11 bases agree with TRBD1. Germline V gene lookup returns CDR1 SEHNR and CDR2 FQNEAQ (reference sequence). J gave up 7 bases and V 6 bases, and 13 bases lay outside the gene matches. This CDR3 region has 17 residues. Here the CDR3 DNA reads TGTGCCAGCAGTTCACCGGGACAGGGGGTTTCGGTCGGGGAGCTGTTTTTT. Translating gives CASSSPGQGVSVGELFF.

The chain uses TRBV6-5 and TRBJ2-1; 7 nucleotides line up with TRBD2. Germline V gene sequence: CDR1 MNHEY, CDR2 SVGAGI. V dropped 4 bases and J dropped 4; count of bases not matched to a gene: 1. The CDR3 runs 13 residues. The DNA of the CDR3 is TGTGCCAGCAGTTTCGGGGGGTACAATGAGCAGTTCTTC. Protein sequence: CASSFGGYNEQFF.

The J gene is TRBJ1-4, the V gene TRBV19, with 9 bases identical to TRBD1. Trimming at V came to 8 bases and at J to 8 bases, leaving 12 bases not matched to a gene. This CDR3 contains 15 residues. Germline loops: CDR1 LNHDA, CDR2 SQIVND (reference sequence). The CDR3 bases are TGTGCCAGTTGCGAGGGGACAGGGAGGAGAGAAAAACTGTTTTTT. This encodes CASCEGTGRREKLFF.

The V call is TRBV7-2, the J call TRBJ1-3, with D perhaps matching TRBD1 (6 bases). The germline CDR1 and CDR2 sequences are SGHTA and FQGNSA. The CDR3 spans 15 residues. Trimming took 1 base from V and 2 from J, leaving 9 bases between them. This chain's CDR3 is CASSLGQGTGNTIYF. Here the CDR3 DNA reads TGTGCCAGCAGCTTAGGCCAGGGGACTGGAAACACCATATATTTT.

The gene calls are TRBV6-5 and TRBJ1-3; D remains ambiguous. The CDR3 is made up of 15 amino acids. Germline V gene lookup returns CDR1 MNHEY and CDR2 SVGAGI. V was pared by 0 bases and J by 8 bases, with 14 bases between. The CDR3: CASSYSGEAVDTIYF. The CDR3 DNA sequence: TGTGCCAGCAGTTACTCCGGTGAGGCCGTCGACACCATATATTTT.

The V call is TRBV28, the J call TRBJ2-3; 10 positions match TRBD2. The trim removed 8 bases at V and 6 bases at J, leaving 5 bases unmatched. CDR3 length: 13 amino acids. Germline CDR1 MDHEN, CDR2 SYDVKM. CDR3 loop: CASGSGREDTQYF. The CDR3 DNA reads TGTGCCAGCGGAAGCGGGAGGGAGGATACGCAGTATTTT. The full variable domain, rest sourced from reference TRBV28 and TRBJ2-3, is DVKVTQSSRYLVKRTGEKVFLECVQDMDHENMFWYRQDPGLGLRLIYFSYDVKMKEKGDIPEGYSVSREKKERFSLILESASTNQTSMYLCASGSGREDTQYFGPGTRLTVL.

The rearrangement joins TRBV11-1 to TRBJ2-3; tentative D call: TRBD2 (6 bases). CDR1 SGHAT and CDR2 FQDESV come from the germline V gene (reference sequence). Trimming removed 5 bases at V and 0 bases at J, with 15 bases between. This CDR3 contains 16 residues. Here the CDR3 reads CASSAWGGTSTDTQYF. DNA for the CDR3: TGTGCCAGCAGCGCCTGGGGCGGGACTAGCACAGATACGCAGTATTTT.

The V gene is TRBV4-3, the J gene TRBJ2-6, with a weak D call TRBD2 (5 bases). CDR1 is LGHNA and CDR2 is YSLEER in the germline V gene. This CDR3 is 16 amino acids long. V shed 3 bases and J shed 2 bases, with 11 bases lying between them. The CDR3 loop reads CASSHVSGTGANVLTF. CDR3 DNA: TGCGCCAGCAGCCATGTTTCGGGGACTGGGGCCAACGTCCTGACTTTC.

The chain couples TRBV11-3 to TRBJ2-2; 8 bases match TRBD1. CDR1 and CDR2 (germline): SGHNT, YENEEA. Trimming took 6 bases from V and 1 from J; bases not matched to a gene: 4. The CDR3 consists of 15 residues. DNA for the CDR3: TGTGCCAGCAGTCCCGGGACAGGGAACACCGGGGAGCTGTTTTTT. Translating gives CASSPGTGNTGELFF.

The CDR3 loop is CAIKGGSYEQYF. The CDR3 DNA follows: TGTGCCATCAAAGGGGGTTCCTACGAGCAGTACTTC. The chain carries TRBV10-3 and TRBJ2-7; perhaps TRBD1 as D (6 bases). Germline V gene sequence: CDR1 ENHRY, CDR2 SYGVKD. Trimming took 7 bases from V and 1 from J, leaving 8 bases between them. The CDR3 is 12 amino acids.

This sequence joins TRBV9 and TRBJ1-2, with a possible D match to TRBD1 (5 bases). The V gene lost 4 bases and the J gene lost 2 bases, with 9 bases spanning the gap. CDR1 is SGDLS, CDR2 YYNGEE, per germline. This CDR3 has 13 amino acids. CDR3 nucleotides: TGTGCCAGCAGCTCACAGGACAACTATGGCTACACCTTC. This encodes CASSSQDNYGYTF.

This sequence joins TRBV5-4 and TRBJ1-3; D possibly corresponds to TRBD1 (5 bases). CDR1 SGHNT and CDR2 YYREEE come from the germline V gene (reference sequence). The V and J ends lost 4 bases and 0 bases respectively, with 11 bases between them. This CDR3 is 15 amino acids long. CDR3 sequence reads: CASSLGGSSGNTIYF. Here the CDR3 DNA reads TGTGCCAGCAGCCTCGGGGGGAGCTCTGGAAACACCATATATTTT.

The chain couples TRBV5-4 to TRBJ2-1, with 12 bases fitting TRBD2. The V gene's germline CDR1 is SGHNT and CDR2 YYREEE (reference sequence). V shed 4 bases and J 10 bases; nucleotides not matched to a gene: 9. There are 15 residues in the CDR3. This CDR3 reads CASSLGLAGTREQFF. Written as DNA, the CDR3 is TGTGCCAGCAGCCTAGGACTAGCGGGAACAAGGGAGCAGTTCTTC.

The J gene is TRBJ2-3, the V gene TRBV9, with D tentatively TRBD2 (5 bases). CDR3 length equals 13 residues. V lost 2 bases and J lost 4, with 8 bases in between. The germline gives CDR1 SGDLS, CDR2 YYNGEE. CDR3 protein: CASSVSDPDTQYF. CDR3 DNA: TGTGCCAGCAGCGTTAGCGATCCAGATACGCAGTATTTT.

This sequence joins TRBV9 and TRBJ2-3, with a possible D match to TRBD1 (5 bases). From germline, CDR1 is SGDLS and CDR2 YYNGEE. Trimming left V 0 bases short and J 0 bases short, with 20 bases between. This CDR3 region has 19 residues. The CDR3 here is CASSVGDMWGRLSTDTQYF. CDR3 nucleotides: TGTGCCAGCAGCGTAGGAGATATGTGGGGCCGCTTAAGCACAGATACGCAGTATTTT.

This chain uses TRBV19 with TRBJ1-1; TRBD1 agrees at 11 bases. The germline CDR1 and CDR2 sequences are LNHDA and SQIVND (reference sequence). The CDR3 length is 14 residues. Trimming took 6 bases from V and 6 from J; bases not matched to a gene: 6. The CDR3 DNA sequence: TGTGCCAGTAGGGGGACAGGGGGATCTTCTGAAGCTTTCTTT. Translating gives CASRGTGGSSEAFF.

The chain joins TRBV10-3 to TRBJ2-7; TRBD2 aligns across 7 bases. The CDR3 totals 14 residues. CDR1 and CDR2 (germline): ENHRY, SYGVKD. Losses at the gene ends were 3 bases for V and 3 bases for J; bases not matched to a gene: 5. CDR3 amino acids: CAISEPREGYEQYF. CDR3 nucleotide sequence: TGTGCCATCAGTGAACCCAGGGAGGGCTACGAGCAGTACTTC.

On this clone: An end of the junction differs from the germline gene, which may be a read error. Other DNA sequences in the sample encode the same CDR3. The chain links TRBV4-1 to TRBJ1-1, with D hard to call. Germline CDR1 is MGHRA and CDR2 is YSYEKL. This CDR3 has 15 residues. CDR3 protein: CASSQGNTMNTEAFF. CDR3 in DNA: TGCGCCAGCAGCCAAGGAAATACTATGAACACTGAAGCTTTCTTC.

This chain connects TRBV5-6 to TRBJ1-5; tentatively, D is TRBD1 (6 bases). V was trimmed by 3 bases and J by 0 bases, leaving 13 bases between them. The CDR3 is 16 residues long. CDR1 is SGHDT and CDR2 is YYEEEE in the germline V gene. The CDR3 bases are TGTGCCAGCAGCTCCGGACAGAGATATAGCAATCAGCCCCAGCATTTT. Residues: CASSSGQRYSNQPQHF.

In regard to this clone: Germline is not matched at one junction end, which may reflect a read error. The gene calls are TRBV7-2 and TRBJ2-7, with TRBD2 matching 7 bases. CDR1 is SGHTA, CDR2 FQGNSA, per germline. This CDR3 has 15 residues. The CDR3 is CASSFQSGTNYGQYF. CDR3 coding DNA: TGTGCCAGCAGCTTTCAATCCGGGACTAACTACGGGCAGTACTTC.

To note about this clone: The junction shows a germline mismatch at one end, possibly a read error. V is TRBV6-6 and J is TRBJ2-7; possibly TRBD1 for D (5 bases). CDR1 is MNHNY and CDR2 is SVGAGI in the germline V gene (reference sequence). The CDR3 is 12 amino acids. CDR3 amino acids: CASSPGRLVNDF. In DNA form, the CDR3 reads TGTGCCAGCTCACCAGGGCGACTGGTAAACGACTTC.

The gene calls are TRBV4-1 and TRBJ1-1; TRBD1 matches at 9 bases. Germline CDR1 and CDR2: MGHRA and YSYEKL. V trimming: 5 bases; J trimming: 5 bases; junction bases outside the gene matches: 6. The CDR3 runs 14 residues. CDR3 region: CASSAPTGGTEAFF. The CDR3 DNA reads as TGCGCCAGCAGCGCACCGACAGGGGGTACTGAAGCTTTCTTT.